These 17 T cell receptor beta chains were all obtained from the same sample, sequenced in a study of cytomegalovirus exposure and HLA in healthy donors. Profiling relied on immunoSEQ multiplex PCR, and the TCRdb table lists in-frame clones only, not all of them. Of roughly 300,000 clones listed, roughly 90% are singletons. Sequenced material: PBMCs. Receptors originate from a woman aged 18 to 35 in good health and CMV-seronegative.

The rearrangement joins TRBV4-1 to TRBJ2-7; 10 bases line up with TRBD2. From germline, CDR1 is MGHRA and CDR2 YSYEKL. The CDR3 runs 14 residues. The V gene end was trimmed by 3 bases and the J gene end by 5 bases; junction bases not matched to a gene: 4. CDR3: CASSHTSGINEQYF. Here the CDR3 DNA reads TGCGCCAGCAGCCATACTAGCGGGATCAACGAGCAGTACTTC.

This clone was found once. The chain recombines TRBV11-2 with TRBJ2-7; a possible D gene is TRBD2 (7 bases). CDR3 size: 14 residues. V gave up 0 bases and J gave up 3 bases, with 9 bases separating them. Germline CDR1 is SGHAT and CDR2 is FQNNGV. CDR3 coding DNA: TGTGCCAGCAGCTTAGAGGGGGGGCACTACGAGCAGTACTTC. This gives the protein CASSLEGGHYEQYF.

The chain joins TRBV19 to TRBJ1-5; no definite D call. From germline, CDR1 is LNHDA and CDR2 SQIVND (reference sequence). The CDR3 contains 14 residues. V lost 3 bases and J lost 5, with 11 bases in between. In DNA, the CDR3 is TGTGCCAGTAGTATCGGACTCTTTGATCAGCCCCAGCATTTT. Translated, it gives CASSIGLFDQPQHF. The full variable domain, rest sourced from reference TRBV19 and TRBJ1-5, is DGGITQSPKYLFRKEGQNVTLSCEQNLNHDAMYWYRQDPGQGLRLIYYSQIVNDFQKGDIAEGYSVSREKKESFPLTVTSAQKNPTAFYLCASSIGLFDQPQHFGDGTRLSIL.

V and J are TRBV5-1 and TRBJ2-7; tentative D call: TRBD1 (7 bases). V was pared by 1 base and J by 3 bases, with 17 bases between. The CDR3 has 16 amino acids. Germline V gene sequence: CDR1 SGHRS, CDR2 YFSETQ. CDR3 residues: CASSLFRAGGLYEQYF. In DNA, the CDR3 is TGCGCCAGCAGCTTGTTTAGGGCAGGGGGACTCTACGAGCAGTACTTC.

The chain joins TRBV25-1 to TRBJ2-7; 12 bases line up with TRBD2. Germline trimming cut 3 bases from V and 0 bases from J; bases unmatched to any gene: 9. Looked up from germline, CDR1 is MGHDK and CDR2 is SYGVNS. The CDR3 sequence is 18 residues long. Written as DNA, the CDR3 is TGTGCCAGCAGTGACAGACTAGCGGGAGTGTCTGACTCCTACGAGCAGTACTTC. Encoded protein: CASSDRLAGVSDSYEQYF.

The chain combines TRBV19 with TRBJ2-1, with D perhaps TRBD2 (6 bases). This CDR3 is built from 12 residues. The germline V gene has CDR1 LNHDA and CDR2 SQIVND (reference sequence). Trimming removed 5 bases from V and 9 bases from J, with 11 bases in between. CDR3 nucleotides: TGTGCCAGTAGTGTAGGAGGGTCTGAGCAGTTCTTC. Its protein product is CASSVGGSEQFF.

The chain employs TRBV19 and TRBJ1-2; 7 positions agree with TRBD1. The CDR3 length is 17 residues. The germline V gene has CDR1 LNHDA and CDR2 SQIVND (reference sequence). J lost 4 bases, V lost 5 bases, and 16 bases had no gene match. CDR3 nucleotide sequence: TGTGCCAGTAGTGTCAGGGGGACCTATACCCACCTCTATGGCTACACCTTC. Amino acids: CASSVRGTYTHLYGYTF.

The J gene is TRBJ2-3, the V gene TRBV7-2; 7 bases map to TRBD2. The trim removed 5 bases at V and 6 bases at J, leaving 5 bases unmatched. CDR1 and CDR2 (germline): SGHTA, FQGNSA. The CDR3 is 13 amino acids. The CDR3 here is CASSMRLADTQYF. The CDR3 nucleotides are TGTGCCAGCAGCATGCGACTAGCTGATACGCAGTATTTT.

The J gene is TRBJ2-7, the V gene TRBV29-1; 9 nucleotides align to TRBD2. The V segment lost 2 bases and the J segment 0 bases; nucleotides outside the gene matches: 14. Germline-derived CDR1 and CDR2 are SQVTM and ANQGSEA. The length of the CDR3 is 18 residues. CDR3: CSVELDPGSGSDSYEQYF. The CDR3 region has the DNA TGCAGCGTTGAACTAGATCCAGGTAGCGGGAGCGACTCCTACGAGCAGTACTTC.

V gene TRBV27 combines with J gene TRBJ1-1; 7 bases match TRBD1. After removal of 10 bases from V and 0 bases from J, the junction contained 5 bases not matched to a gene. CDR3 length equals 13 residues. Per the germline V gene, CDR1 is MNHEY and CDR2 is SMNVEV (reference sequence). CDR3 residues: CAIRQGLNTEAFF. DNA of the CDR3: TGTGCCATCCGACAGGGATTGAACACTGAAGCTTTCTTT.

This clone was seen once. V gene TRBV28 combines with J gene TRBJ1-2; TRBD1 aligns across 10 bases. J gave up 8 bases and V 6 bases, and 12 bases lay outside the gene matches. CDR3 length: 15 amino acids. The germline CDR1 and CDR2 sequences are MDHEN and SYDVKM. The DNA for the CDR3 is TGTGCCAGCAGAACCCCAAGACAGGGGGCGTGGGGCTACACCTTC. It is translated as CASRTPRQGAWGYTF.

The rearrangement links TRBV28 to TRBJ1-5, with a possible D match to TRBD1 (6 bases). Germline assignment: CDR1 MDHEN and CDR2 SYDVKM. The CDR3 loop spans 14 amino acids. V was shortened by 2 bases and J by 7 bases, with 12 bases between the two germline ends. Here the CDR3 reads CASSLKDRLQPQHF. The CDR3 bases are TGTGCCAGCAGTTTAAAGGACAGACTCCAGCCCCAGCATTTT.

This clone was recorded a few times. The same CDR3 can be traced to other DNA sequences in this sample. The rearrangement links TRBV25-1 to TRBJ1-5, with unresolved D. CDR3 length equals 13 residues. Trimming removed 4 bases from V and 2 bases from J, with 6 bases in between. Germline V gene lookup returns CDR1 MGHDK and CDR2 SYGVNS. CDR3 in amino acids: CASSASGNQPQHF. CDR3 sequence (DNA): TGTGCCAGCAGTGCGAGCGGCAATCAGCCCCAGCATTTT.

The chain recombines TRBV5-1 with TRBJ2-1; 9 bases agree with TRBD1. The germline gives CDR1 SGHRS, CDR2 YFSETQ. The CDR3 contains 15 residues. J was trimmed by 0 bases and V by 4 bases; bases with no gene match: 2. The CDR3 protein is CASSRDRASYNEQFF. CDR3 DNA: TGCGCCAGCAGCCGGGACAGGGCCTCCTACAATGAGCAGTTCTTC.

In this sample, this clone turned up a few times. The gene calls are TRBV6-1 and TRBJ1-6; no clear D gene. CDR1 and CDR2 (germline): MNHNS, SASEGT. This CDR3 has 13 amino acids. The V gene lost 2 bases and the J gene lost 14 bases, with 13 bases spanning the gap. CDR3 nucleotide sequence: TGTGCCAGCAGTGAATGGGCAGGTTTGGCCCTCCACTTT. As protein: CASSEWAGLALHF.

The V gene is TRBV5-5, the J gene TRBJ1-5; D gene unclear. The germline V gene has CDR1 SGHKS and CDR2 YYEKEE (reference sequence). The CDR3 is 13 residues long. Trimming stripped 2 bases from V and 3 bases from J, with 6 bases between. The CDR3 DNA reads TGTGCCAGCAGCTTAACTTCCAATCAGCCCCAGCATTTT. Its translation: CASSLTSNQPQHF.

Only one count was recorded for this clone. The rearrangement joins TRBV5-6 to TRBJ1-2; D uncertain. CDR1 and CDR2 (germline): SGHDT, YYEEEE. This CDR3 is built from 14 residues. Trimming removed 5 bases at V and 4 bases at J, with 15 bases between. CDR3 residues: CASRPSPPGYGYTF. CDR3 nucleotides: TGTGCCAGCAGACCGAGTCCGCCGGGCTATGGCTACACCTTC. Complete variable domain (other parts from reference TRBV5-6 and TRBJ1-2): DAGVTQSPTHLIKTRGQQVTLRCSPKSGHDTVSWYQQALGQGPQFIFQYYEEEERQRGNFPDRFSGHQFPNYSSELNVNALLLGDSALYLCASRPSPPGYGYTFGSGTRLTVV.